The T cell receptor (beta chain) described here comes from a study of blood T cell repertoires in COVID-19. The overall study: Acute and convalescent COVID-19 samples came from the United States, Italy and Spain. Nucleic acid was either cDNA or gDNA, and it came from T cells, B-cell-depleted T cells, or PBMCs.

Trimming removed 7 bases at V and 8 bases at J, with 24 bases between. There are 15 residues in the CDR3. As handled by the study authors: Using reference gene primer amplification, nucleated cell counts were estimated. Data came from immunoSEQ multiplex PCR; TCRdb stores just in-frame clones and leaves some out. V, J and clone size reflect that table, while D and trimming were determined from the DNA. Found here are 100,000 to 150,000 clones, over 60% of them singletons; the top ten hold 1.9%. This TCR came from a woman in her 70s with acute or convalescent COVID-19. Sequenced material: peripheral blood. The V and J genes are TRBV23-1 and TRBJ2-7; D unresolved. TRBV23-1 is placed among ORFs of uncertain function. The CDR3 loop reads CASIRHRPIYEKQYF. The CDR3, as DNA: TGCGCCAGCATAAGACACCGCCCGATATACGAGAAGCAGTACTTC.